The 13 T cell receptor beta chains below all came from one sample that was sequenced in a study of identical twins. TCRdb used MiXCR to reprocess the 5' RACE reads, holding one entry per CDR3 protein. Of about 160,000 distinct CDR3 sequences in the sample, 3.5% were seen once. The source material was memory T cells sorted from blood. The receptors stem from a man between 18 and 29 years old in good health.

This clonotype was recorded many times. V gene TRBV12-3 or TRBV12-4 combines with J gene TRBJ1-3; a weak D match, TRBD1 (5 bases). The CDR3 consists of 14 residues. Trimming pared 3 bases from V and 4 bases from J, leaving 10 bases between. Here the CDR3 DNA reads TGTGCCAGCAGTTTCTCTGGGGGGGGAAACACCATATATTTT. Its translation is CASSFSGGGNTIYF.

In this sample, this clonotype turned up many times. CDR3 sequence reads: CSAAGRLNEKLFF. The CDR3 nucleotides read TGCAGCGCTGCCGGACGGCTTAATGAAAAACTGTTTTTT. This rearrangement joins TRBV29-1 to TRBJ1-4; D is ambiguous. The V gene's germline CDR1 is SQVTM and CDR2 ANQGSEA. Trimming stripped 7 bases from V and 4 bases from J, with 13 bases between. The CDR3 has 13 amino acids.

The chain recombines TRBV7-2 with TRBJ2-7; TRBD2 matches at 7 bases. The CDR3 is 14 amino acids. J was trimmed by 4 bases and V by 5 bases; bases with no gene match: 8. Germline CDR1 reads SGHTA; CDR2 reads FQGNSA. The CDR3 coding sequence is TGTGCCAGCAGCGAACTAGTGGGACTATACGAGCAGTACTTC. It encodes CASSELVGLYEQYF.

This clonotype came up a few times. The chain joins TRBV19 to TRBJ2-1; 9 positions match TRBD2. This CDR3 has 14 amino acids. Germline-derived CDR1 and CDR2 are LNHDA and SQIVND (reference sequence). J was trimmed by 7 bases and V by 3 bases; bases with no gene match: 4. The CDR3 DNA sequence: TGTGCCAGTAGTATCGGCGGGAGGGGTAATGAGCAGTTCTTC. It specifies CASSIGGRGNEQFF.

This clonotype was detected ten times or more. The CDR3 loop reads CATVSGSSYEQYF. The DNA for the CDR3 is TGTGCCACGGTTAGCGGGAGTTCGTACGAGCAGTACTTC. This chain uses TRBV6-5 with TRBJ2-7; 9 bases align to TRBD2. With V trimmed by 10 bases and J by 4 bases, 8 bases remained unmatched. Germline CDR1 and CDR2: MNHEY and SVGAGI. This CDR3 has 13 amino acids.

Many counts were recorded for this clonotype. The chain combines TRBV7-8 with TRBJ2-3, with 8 bases lining up with TRBD2. This CDR3 is built from 17 residues. Germline CDR1 reads SGHVS; CDR2 reads FQNEAQ. V lost 5 bases and J lost 0; bases outside the gene matches: 10. As DNA, the CDR3 is TGTGCCAGCAGCATACAAACGAGCGGGAGAAGCACAGATACGCAGTATTTT. It is translated as CASSIQTSGRSTDTQYF.

This clonotype was observed a few times. This rearrangement joins TRBV7-9 to TRBJ2-7; TRBD2 matches at 11 bases. Germline V gives CDR1 SEHNR, CDR2 FQNEAQ (reference sequence). V trimming: 0 bases; J trimming: 3 bases; junction bases outside the gene matches: 1. CDR3 length equals 15 residues. The CDR3 DNA sequence: TGTGCCAGCAGCTTAGCGGGACTAGCGGTCTACGAGCAGTACGTC. Translating it yields CASSLAGLAVYEQYV.

This clonotype was counted ten times or more. The chain links TRBV20-1 to TRBJ2-3; D is undetermined. CDR3 length: 13 amino acids. V lost 8 bases to trimming and J lost 2 bases, with 14 bases between them. CDR1 and CDR2 (germline): DFQATT, SNEGSKA (reference sequence). The CDR3 spells CSRHGVYTDTQYF. CDR3 in DNA: TGCAGTCGCCACGGAGTATACACAGATACGCAGTATTTT.

This clonotype was seen ten or more times. The genes are TRBV6-6 and TRBJ2-7; D unresolved. From germline, CDR1 is MNHNY and CDR2 SVGAGI (reference sequence). Trimming took 0 bases from V and 5 from J, leaving 8 bases between them. The CDR3 covers 13 residues. The DNA for the CDR3 is TGTGCCAGCAGTTACTCCAGCTGGAACGAGCAGTACTTC. Amino acids: CASSYSSWNEQYF.

This clonotype was observed at least ten times. The rearrangement uses TRBV6-2 or TRBV6-3 and TRBJ2-7; 7 bases are a match to TRBD2. Germline CDR1 reads MNHEY; CDR2 reads SVGEGT. With 7 bases clipped from V and 2 bases from J, the junction kept 5 bases outside the gene matches. CDR3 length equals 13 residues. CDR3 amino acids: CASNPGGTYEQYF. In DNA, the CDR3 is TGTGCCAGCAATCCGGGGGGTACCTACGAGCAGTACTTC.

There are many counts of this clonotype. The V gene is TRBV7-3, the J gene TRBJ2-5; 7 positions agree with TRBD1. This CDR3 spans 13 amino acids. Trimming cost V 3 bases and J 4 bases; bases outside gene matches: 2. Germline loops: CDR1 SGHTA, CDR2 FQGTGA. DNA for the CDR3: TGTGCCAGCAGCTTGTACAGGGGAGAGACCCAGTACTTC. It translates to CASSLYRGETQYF.

This chain connects TRBV12-3 or TRBV12-4 to TRBJ2-3, with 7 nucleotides matching TRBD1. The CDR3 runs to 14 residues. With 5 bases clipped from V and 3 bases from J, the junction kept 5 bases outside the gene matches. CDR3 sequence reads: CASSETGWTDTQYF. The CDR3 bases are TGTGCCAGCAGTGAGACAGGGTGGACAGATACGCAGTATTTT.

The table lists this clonotype with many counts. V gene TRBV7-3 combines with J gene TRBJ2-7; no firm D call. The CDR3 runs 13 residues. Trimming took off 1 base at V and 6 bases at J, with 10 bases between the two ends. The germline CDR1 and CDR2 sequences are SGHTA and FQGTGA. CDR3 loop: CASSLNSAAEQYF. The CDR3 DNA reads TGTGCCAGCAGCTTAAACTCCGCGGCCGAGCAGTACTTC. Full variable domain (remainder filled in from reference TRBV7-3 and TRBJ2-7): GAGVSQTPSNKVTEKGKYVELRCDPISGHTALYWYRQSLGQGPEFLIYFQGTGAADDSGLPNDRFFAVRPEGSVSTLKIQRTERGDSAVYLCASSLNSAAEQYFGPGTRLTVT.